Below are 16 T cell receptor beta chains sequenced from a single sample in a study of T-cell memory formation after mild COVID-19. TCRdb re-called the 5' RACE reads through MiXCR, storing one row per CDR3 protein. Here the sample spans about 340,000 distinct CDR3 sequences, around a fifth being singletons. What was sequenced was PBMCs or a T cell subset sorted from them (not recorded which). These receptors originate from an adult woman who had mild COVID-19 (a few samples of this study predate the infection). Cell type and time point are not known.

CDR3 bases: TGCGCCAGCAGCTTGGAGGGCAGATCGAACACTGAAGCTTTCTTT. Translating it yields CASSLEGRSNTEAFF. V gene TRBV5-1 combines with J gene TRBJ1-1; no reliable D call. Germline V lookup: CDR1 SGHRS, CDR2 YFSETQ. Trimming pared 0 bases from V and 1 base from J, leaving 10 bases between. The CDR3 contains 15 residues.

This clonotype was seen a few times. J is TRBJ1-4 and V is TRBV6-5; D is undetermined. This CDR3 contains 16 residues. Trimming removed 1 base from V and 4 bases from J, with 13 bases in between. Looked up from germline, CDR1 is MNHEY and CDR2 is SVGAGI. The CDR3 spells CASSYYGGLGNEKLFF. The CDR3 DNA is TGTGCCAGCAGTTACTACGGTGGGCTGGGTAATGAAAAACTGTTTTTT.

This clonotype has more than one count but fewer than ten. The V gene is TRBV7-9, the J gene TRBJ2-7; 8 bases map to TRBD2. Trimming removed 5 bases from V and 5 bases from J; junction bases left unmatched: 11. The CDR3 spans 15 residues. CDR1 and CDR2 from the germline V gene are SEHNR and FQNEAQ (reference sequence). The CDR3, as DNA: TGTGCCAGCAGCCTGACACTGACCGGGAGGGACGAGCAGTACTTC. It encodes CASSLTLTGRDEQYF.

V usage is TRBV12-3 or TRBV12-4 and J usage is TRBJ2-5; TRBD1 is a possible D gene (5 bases). With 7 bases removed from V and 1 base from J, the gap between germline ends came to 13 bases. The CDR3 is 14 amino acids. Here the CDR3 reads CASIRTGTQETQYF. The CDR3 DNA reads TGTGCCAGCATCCGAACAGGTACCCAAGAGACCCAGTACTTC.

This clonotype was seen more than once but under ten times. The rearrangement uses TRBV6-1 and TRBJ2-7, with 14 bases matching TRBD2. V gave up 7 bases and J gave up 3 bases; unmatched junction bases: 8. CDR1 and CDR2 from the germline V gene are MNHNS and SASEGT. The CDR3 has 16 residues. CDR3 DNA: TGTGCCAGCAAGGGGGGACTAGCGGGAGTCGACTACGAGCAGTACTTC. It codes for CASKGGLAGVDYEQYF.

The chain is built from TRBV6-5 and TRBJ2-7, with 7 positions matching TRBD2. The CDR3 is 13 amino acids. Germline lookup yields CDR1 MNHEY and CDR2 SVGAGI. Trimming at V came to 8 bases and at J to 1 base, leaving 5 bases not matched to a gene. The chain's CDR3 is CASGLADSYEQYF. The CDR3 DNA follows: TGTGCCAGCGGTCTAGCGGATTCCTACGAGCAGTACTTC.

This clonotype was counted only a few times. This chain joins TRBV3-1 and TRBJ1-6, with D hard to call. Trimming removed 3 bases from V and 7 bases from J, with 7 bases in between. The CDR3 is 13 residues long. Germline CDR1 and CDR2: LGHDT and YNNKEL (reference sequence). Written as DNA, the CDR3 is TGTGCCAGCAGCCATAACAAGAATTCACCCCTCCACTTT. Protein: CASSHNKNSPLHF. The full variable domain, in which reference TRBV3-1 and TRBJ1-6 provide the parts outside the CDR3, is DTAVSQTPKYLVTQMGNDKSIKCEQNLGHDTMYWYKQDSKKFLKIMFSYNNKELIINETVPNRFSPKSPDKAHLNLHINSLELGDSAVYFCASSHNKNSPLHFGNGTRLTVT.

This clonotype has ten or more counts. The CDR3 region is CASSSSDRVNSPLHF. Written as DNA, the CDR3 is TGTGCCAGCAGCTCTTCGGATAGGGTTAATTCACCCCTCCACTTT. The chain couples TRBV7-9 to TRBJ1-6; D is unresolved. This CDR3 contains 15 residues. CDR1 SEHNR and CDR2 FQNEAQ come from the germline V gene (reference sequence). The V end lost 4 bases, the J end lost 6 bases, and 13 bases lay between the germline ends.

The chain joins TRBV15 to TRBJ1-6; D unclear. The ends were cut back, 0 bases at V and 11 bases at J, with 5 bases in the middle. Per the germline V gene, CDR1 is LNHNV and CDR2 is YYDKDF (reference sequence). The CDR3 is made up of 12 amino acids. This chain's CDR3 is CATSREGTPLHF. The CDR3 DNA follows: TGTGCCACCAGCAGAGAAGGGACACCCCTCCACTTT.

CDR3 sequence: CASSPSSGLAGVDEQFF. For the CDR3, the DNA is TGTGCCAGCAGCCCATCGAGCGGGCTAGCGGGAGTCGATGAGCAGTTCTTC. This chain joins TRBV7-9 and TRBJ2-1, with 10 positions matching TRBD2. CDR1 SEHNR and CDR2 FQNEAQ come from the germline V gene (reference sequence). With 5 bases clipped from V and 8 bases from J, the junction kept 15 bases outside the gene matches. This CDR3 region has 17 residues.

The chain employs TRBV7-2 and TRBJ1-1; no firm D call. Germline V CDR1 and CDR2: SGHTA, FQGNSA. CDR3 length: 15 amino acids. The V and J ends lost 3 bases and 0 bases respectively, with 11 bases between them. CDR3 sequence (DNA): TGTGCCAGCAGCTTCAGCCAGACCATGAACACTGAAGCTTTCTTT. Translated: CASSFSQTMNTEAFF.

V and J are TRBV5-8 and TRBJ1-2; D unresolved. The germline gives CDR1 SGHTS, CDR2 YDEGEE. Trimming shortened V by 0 bases and J by 7 bases, and 13 bases separated the two germline ends. The CDR3 loop spans 14 amino acids. The CDR3 coding sequence is TGTGCCAGCAGCTTGGTGAAGAAGGGAAGTGGCTACACCTTC. This translates into CASSLVKKGSGYTF.

This chain connects TRBV5-1 to TRBJ2-3, with 7 nucleotides matching TRBD2. V was pared by 4 bases and J by 12 bases, with 11 bases of the junction left unmatched. This CDR3 is built from 13 residues. Per the germline V gene, CDR1 is SGHRS and CDR2 is YFSETQ. This CDR3 is CASSPDAGTNQYF. The CDR3 DNA reads as TGCGCCAGCAGCCCCGACGCAGGGACTAATCAGTATTTT.

This clonotype showed up just a few times. The chain joins TRBV19 to TRBJ2-3; no reliable D call. Between the trimmed V and J ends, which lost 5 bases and 0 bases, there was a span of 9 bases. In germline, CDR1 is LNHDA, CDR2 SQIVND (reference sequence). The CDR3 length is 14 residues. The CDR3 spells CASSLMDSTDTQYF. Written as DNA, the CDR3 is TGTGCCAGTAGTCTCATGGACAGCACAGATACGCAGTATTTT. Full variable domain (outside the CDR3, taken from reference TRBV19 and TRBJ2-3): DGGITQSPKYLFRKEGQNVTLSCEQNLNHDAMYWYRQDPGQGLRLIYYSQIVNDFQKGDIAEGYSVSREKKESFPLTVTSAQKNPTAFYLCASSLMDSTDTQYFGPGTRLTVL.

V is TRBV20-1 and J is TRBJ2-1; D remains unclear. CDR3 size: 14 residues. Germline CDR1 DFQATT, CDR2 SNEGSKA (reference sequence). V was pared by 1 base and J by 3 bases, with 10 bases between. The CDR3 sequence: CSARVPLGYNEQFF. CDR3 DNA: TGCAGTGCTAGAGTCCCATTAGGCTACAATGAGCAGTTCTTC.

The chain recombines TRBV5-1 with TRBJ2-4; 7 bases line up with TRBD2. This CDR3 comprises 13 residues. The ends lost 0 bases at V and 9 bases at J; junction bases unmatched: 3. Germline assignment: CDR1 SGHRS and CDR2 YFSETQ. CDR3 amino acids: CASSLGGRGIQYF. The CDR3 DNA is TGCGCCAGCAGCTTGGGTGGGAGGGGCATTCAGTACTTC.